The 30 T cell receptor beta chains in this list originate from one sample, sequenced in a study of sequential checkpoint blockade in melanoma. The treatment: randomized to nivolumab then ipilimumab (arm A) or the reverse (arm B). Only in-frame clones appear in the TCRdb table, and some are missing; sequencing was by immunoSEQ multiplex PCR. The table shows 30,000 to 40,000 clones, with approximately 91% occurring only once. Sequencing used CD8+ T cells sorted from blood (inferred from file names), obtained from a patient given nivolumab and ipilimumab in sequence. The origin of the receptors is a human donor with melanoma.

The chain is built from TRBV27 and TRBJ2-1, with 7 bases that match TRBD2. The CDR3 is made up of 15 amino acids. Germline assignment: CDR1 MNHEY and CDR2 SMNVEV (reference sequence). V was pared by 0 bases and J by 2 bases, with 1 base of the junction left unmatched. This chain's CDR3 is CASSLSGGAYNEQFF. The CDR3 DNA sequence: TGTGCCAGCAGTTTATCGGGGGGGGCCTACAATGAGCAGTTCTTC.

J is TRBJ2-6 and V is TRBV27, with D uncertain. Germline CDR1 is MNHEY and CDR2 is SMNVEV (reference sequence). This CDR3 region has 14 residues. V was cut by 10 bases and J by 0 bases, with 10 bases left in between. The CDR3 sequence is CATQQFSGANVLTF. The DNA of the CDR3 is TGTGCCACCCAACAATTCTCTGGGGCCAACGTCCTGACTTTC.

The chain joins TRBV27 to TRBJ2-7; the match to TRBD2 covers 14 bases. The germline gives CDR1 MNHEY, CDR2 SMNVEV (reference sequence). V gave up 2 bases and J gave up 4 bases; unmatched junction bases: 4. CDR3 length: 16 residues. The CDR3 DNA follows: TGTGCCAGCAGTTTAACCGGACTAGCGGGAGGTTACGAGCAGTACTTC. Its protein product is CASSLTGLAGGYEQYF.

The CDR3 DNA is TGTGCCAGCAAGGTCAGGGGAGAAGCTTTCTTT. It translates to CASKVRGEAFF. The rearrangement joins TRBV28 to TRBJ1-1, with TRBD1 as a possible D gene (6 bases). The V and J ends lost 7 bases and 8 bases respectively, with 11 bases between them. This CDR3 has 11 residues. Germline V CDR1 and CDR2: MDHEN, SYDVKM.

V is TRBV28 and J is TRBJ2-4; D is unclear. Germline-derived CDR1 and CDR2 are MDHEN and SYDVKM. V shed 2 bases and J shed 0 bases, with 5 bases lying between them. CDR3 size: 14 residues. The CDR3 region has the DNA TGTGCCAGCAGTTTAGGCTTAGCCAAAAACATTCAGTACTTC. This gives the protein CASSLGLAKNIQYF.

The chain carries TRBV6-5 and TRBJ1-2, with a possible D match to TRBD1 (6 bases). Germline assignment: CDR1 MNHEY and CDR2 SVGAGI. The V gene lost 4 bases and the J gene lost 6 bases, with 15 bases spanning the gap. The CDR3 is 14 residues long. In DNA form, the CDR3 reads TGTGCCAGCAGTTCCCTCCAGGGGTTCGATGGCTACACCTTC. It yields the protein CASSSLQGFDGYTF.

The V call is TRBV2, the J call TRBJ2-3; TRBD2 matches at 10 bases. Per the germline V gene, CDR1 is SNHLY and CDR2 is FYNNEI. V trimming: 2 bases; J trimming: 0 bases; junction bases outside the gene matches: 5. The CDR3 consists of 17 residues. The CDR3 is CASSETSGAVSTDTQYF. In DNA, the CDR3 is TGTGCCAGCAGTGAAACTAGCGGGGCGGTTAGCACAGATACGCAGTATTTT.

V usage is TRBV2 and J usage is TRBJ1-5; TRBD1 agrees at 7 bases. This CDR3 is built from 15 residues. CDR1 and CDR2 (germline): SNHLY, FYNNEI. V shed 6 bases and J 2 bases; nucleotides not matched to a gene: 7. The CDR3 spells CASSPGGQGNQPQHF. The CDR3, as DNA: TGTGCCAGCAGCCCAGGGGGTCAGGGCAATCAGCCCCAGCATTTT. Full variable domain (remainder filled in from reference TRBV2 and TRBJ1-5): EPEVTQTPSHQVTQMGQEVILRCVPISNHLYFYWYRQILGQKVEFLVSFYNNEISEKSEIFDDQFSVERPDGSNFTLKIRSTKLEDSAMYFCASSPGGQGNQPQHFGDGTRLSIL.

CDR3 loop: CAWDGIQAGIGGELFF. The CDR3 nucleotides are TGTGCCTGGGATGGGATCCAAGCCGGGATTGGCGGGGAGCTGTTTTTT. V gene TRBV30 combines with J gene TRBJ2-2; D is perhaps TRBD2 (5 bases). CDR3 length equals 16 residues. Trimming left V 5 bases short and J 7 bases short, with 23 bases between. Germline V CDR1 and CDR2: GTSNPN, SVGIG (reference sequence).

The V gene is TRBV5-1, the J gene TRBJ2-7, with 7 positions matching TRBD1. Germline CDR1 reads SGHRS; CDR2 reads YFSETQ. The CDR3 runs to 14 residues. Losses at the gene ends were 3 bases for V and 2 bases for J; bases not matched to a gene: 5. CDR3 nucleotides: TGCGCCAGCAGCTCCCGGGACAGTCCCTACGAGCAGTACTTC. It encodes CASSSRDSPYEQYF.

The J gene is TRBJ2-3, the V gene TRBV7-9; tentative D call: TRBD2 (6 bases). V was cut by 1 base and J by 5 bases, with 16 bases left in between. Germline CDR1 SEHNR, CDR2 FQNEAQ (reference sequence). The CDR3 runs 16 residues. The CDR3 reads CASSLGAGPAKDTQYF. CDR3 DNA: TGTGCCAGCAGCTTAGGTGCGGGACCGGCCAAAGATACGCAGTATTTT. The variable domain in full, with the rest retrieved from reference TRBV7-9 and TRBJ2-3, is DTGVSQNPRHKITKRGQNVTFRCDPISEHNRLYWYRQTLGQGPEFLTYFQNEAQLEKSRLLSDRFSAERPKGSFSTLEIQRTEQGDSAMYLCASSLGAGPAKDTQYFGPGTRLTVL.

This chain uses TRBV9 with TRBJ1-2; D might be TRBD1 (5 bases). This CDR3 has 16 residues. Between the trimmed V and J ends, which lost 3 bases and 1 base, there was a span of 16 bases. From germline, CDR1 is SGDLS and CDR2 YYNGEE. This chain's CDR3 is CASSDGGEPDNYGYTF. The CDR3 DNA reads TGTGCCAGCAGCGATGGGGGGGAGCCGGATAACTATGGCTACACCTTC.

The CDR3 loop reads CASLPSRSSYNEQFF. The CDR3 DNA reads as TGTGCCAGCCTCCCTAGCCGGAGCTCCTACAATGAGCAGTTCTTC. V is TRBV2 and J is TRBJ2-1; D is perhaps TRBD2 (5 bases). The CDR3 totals 15 residues. The germline gives CDR1 SNHLY, CDR2 FYNNEI. V was trimmed by 8 bases and J by 0 bases, leaving 14 bases between them.

The V and J genes are TRBV5-6 and TRBJ1-4; D unresolved. The CDR3 has 13 amino acids. V lost 2 bases to trimming and J lost 7 bases, with 9 bases between them. Germline lookup yields CDR1 SGHDT and CDR2 YYEEEE. CDR3 sequence: CASSFWHGEKLFF. CDR3 DNA: TGTGCCAGCAGCTTTTGGCATGGTGAAAAACTGTTTTTT.

The rearrangement links TRBV27 to TRBJ2-3; 7 bases are shared with TRBD2. Germline V lookup: CDR1 MNHEY, CDR2 SMNVEV (reference sequence). The CDR3 covers 14 residues. V shed 6 bases and J 0 bases; nucleotides not matched to a gene: 3. CDR3 amino acids: CASSWTRSTDTQYF. The CDR3 coding sequence is TGTGCCAGCAGCTGGACTAGAAGCACAGATACGCAGTATTTT.

The V and J genes are TRBV27 and TRBJ2-7; TRBD2 matches 8 bases. V gave up 5 bases and J gave up 5 bases; unmatched junction bases: 5. CDR1 and CDR2 (germline): MNHEY, SMNVEV (reference sequence). The CDR3 extends over 13 amino acids. CDR3 nucleotide sequence: TGTGCCAGCAGTATCGCGGGAGGCGACGAGCAGTACTTC. Protein: CASSIAGGDEQYF.

The J gene is TRBJ2-1, the V gene TRBV27; 9 bases map to TRBD2. V lost 9 bases to trimming and J lost 7 bases; unmatched junction nucleotides: 13. The CDR3 loop spans 15 amino acids. Germline values: CDR1 MNHEY, CDR2 SMNVEV (reference sequence). CDR3 sequence (DNA): TGTGCCAGTATCCCCCCGACTAGCGGTACAAATGAGCAGTTCTTC. Translation: CASIPPTSGTNEQFF.

This chain uses TRBV19 with TRBJ2-7; 7 bases agree with TRBD2. V shed 2 bases and J 2 bases; nucleotides not matched to a gene: 6. The germline V gene has CDR1 LNHDA and CDR2 SQIVND (reference sequence). This CDR3 is 15 amino acids long. The CDR3 region has the DNA TGTGCCAGTAGTATATCGAGCGGGAACACCTACGAGCAGTACTTC. It codes for CASSISSGNTYEQYF.

The rearrangement joins TRBV27 to TRBJ2-1, with 11 bases aligning to TRBD2. Looked up from germline, CDR1 is MNHEY and CDR2 is SMNVEV (reference sequence). This CDR3 is 16 amino acids long. V trimming: 2 bases; J trimming: 7 bases; junction bases outside the gene matches: 7. CDR3 nucleotides: TGTGCCAGCAGTTTAATGAAGGTAGCGGGAGGGAATGAGCAGTTCTTC. Protein sequence: CASSLMKVAGGNEQFF.

The CDR3, as DNA: TGTGCCATCAGTGAGTCGAGTCGGGAAAAACTGTTTTTT. It yields the protein CAISESSREKLFF. V and J are TRBV10-3 and TRBJ1-4; D call uncertain. The germline V and J ends were trimmed by 0 bases and 8 bases, with 7 bases remaining between them. The V gene's germline CDR1 is ENHRY and CDR2 SYGVKD. There are 13 residues in the CDR3.

This clone was seen once. The CDR3 DNA sequence: TGTGCCAGCACCTTGGGACACCCTGGCACAGATACGCAGTATTTT. This codes for CASTLGHPGTDTQYF. The chain couples TRBV27 to TRBJ2-3; perhaps TRBD1 as D (6 bases). Germline V gene lookup returns CDR1 MNHEY and CDR2 SMNVEV (reference sequence). V was pared by 7 bases and J by 1 base, with 15 bases between. The CDR3 runs 15 residues.

In its sample, this clone was seen a few times. The V call is TRBV6-5, the J call TRBJ2-7; D is possibly TRBD1 (6 bases). In germline, CDR1 is MNHEY, CDR2 SVGAGI. The ends were cut back, 2 bases at V and 1 base at J, with 12 bases in the middle. The CDR3 spans 15 residues. CDR3 amino acids: CASSYEGGGSYEQYF. The CDR3 DNA follows: TGTGCCAGCAGTTACGAAGGGGGTGGTTCCTACGAGCAGTACTTC.

The chain carries TRBV6-6 and TRBJ2-2; weak D call: TRBD1 (6 bases). V was cut by 3 bases and J by 9 bases, with 17 bases left in between. CDR1 and CDR2 (germline): MNHNY, SVGAGI (reference sequence). The CDR3 has 15 amino acids. CDR3 loop: CASSYRDTPDRELFF. The CDR3, as DNA: TGTGCCAGCAGTTATCGGGACACCCCAGATCGGGAGCTGTTTTTT.

This rearrangement joins TRBV6-5 to TRBJ2-7; the D gene is possibly TRBD1 (6 bases). Germline CDR1 MNHEY, CDR2 SVGAGI. CDR3 size: 14 residues. V lost 2 bases to trimming and J lost 3 bases, with 11 bases between them. CDR3 nucleotide sequence: TGTGCCAGCAGTTACGATAGGGGGTTCTACGAGCAGTACGTC. Protein: CASSYDRGFYEQYV.

The chain is built from TRBV4-1 and TRBJ2-3; 9 positions match TRBD2. The V gene's germline CDR1 is MGHRA and CDR2 YSYEKL. Trimming at V came to 8 bases and at J to 4 bases, leaving 7 bases not matched to a gene. CDR3 length: 14 residues. The CDR3 DNA is TGCGCCAGCCAACCGGGACTAGCTTCAGATACGCAGTATTTT. This gives the protein CASQPGLASDTQYF.

The rearrangement uses TRBV28 and TRBJ2-5, with 7 bases matching TRBD2. V gave up 3 bases and J gave up 4 bases; unmatched junction bases: 5. This CDR3 region has 14 residues. Germline lookup yields CDR1 MDHEN and CDR2 SYDVKM. CDR3 sequence: CASSLQGGIETQYF. DNA for the CDR3: TGTGCCAGCAGTTTGCAGGGAGGGATAGAGACCCAGTACTTC.

With respect to this clone: Compared with germline, one end of the junction differs, possibly owing to a read error. The rearrangement links TRBV7-7 to TRBJ2-1, with 7 bases matching TRBD1. Germline lookup yields CDR1 SSHAT and CDR2 FNYEAQ (reference sequence). The CDR3 has 14 residues. The CDR3 reads CASSSGGPANEQFF. The CDR3 nucleotides read TGTGCTAGCAGCTCAGGGGGTCCGGCCAATGAGCAGTTCTTC. Drawing the rest from reference TRBV7-7 and TRBJ2-1, the complete variable domain is GAGVSQSPRYKVTKRGQDVTLRCDPISSHATLYWYQQALGQGPEFLTYFNYEAQPDKSGLPSDRFSAERPEGSISTLTIQRTEQRDSAMYRCASSSGGPANEQFFGPGTRLTVL.

The genes are TRBV4-1 and TRBJ2-3; 7 bases align to TRBD2. Trimming removed 2 bases from V and 1 base from J; junction bases left unmatched: 12. Germline V gene lookup returns CDR1 MGHRA and CDR2 YSYEKL. The CDR3 consists of 18 residues. CDR3 loop: CASSQLNLGLAGTDTQYF. CDR3 bases: TGCGCCAGCAGCCAACTCAACCTGGGTCTAGCGGGCACAGATACGCAGTATTTT.

The chain links TRBV4-1 to TRBJ2-3; maybe TRBD2 (6 bases). The CDR3 covers 13 residues. Germline assignment: CDR1 MGHRA and CDR2 YSYEKL. V lost 5 bases and J lost 11, with 17 bases in between. The CDR3 reads CASSAPGAGLQYF. The DNA for the CDR3 is TGCGCCAGCAGCGCACCGGGAGCCGGTTTGCAGTATTTT.

This rearrangement joins TRBV10-2 to TRBJ2-7; TRBD2 aligns across 11 bases. CDR3 length: 17 residues. Germline V gives CDR1 WSHSY, CDR2 SAAADI. V lost 7 bases and J lost 0; bases outside the gene matches: 11. CDR3 sequence: CASKHPGLAASSYEQYF. CDR3 DNA: TGCGCCAGCAAACATCCGGGACTAGCGGCGAGCTCCTACGAGCAGTACTTC.